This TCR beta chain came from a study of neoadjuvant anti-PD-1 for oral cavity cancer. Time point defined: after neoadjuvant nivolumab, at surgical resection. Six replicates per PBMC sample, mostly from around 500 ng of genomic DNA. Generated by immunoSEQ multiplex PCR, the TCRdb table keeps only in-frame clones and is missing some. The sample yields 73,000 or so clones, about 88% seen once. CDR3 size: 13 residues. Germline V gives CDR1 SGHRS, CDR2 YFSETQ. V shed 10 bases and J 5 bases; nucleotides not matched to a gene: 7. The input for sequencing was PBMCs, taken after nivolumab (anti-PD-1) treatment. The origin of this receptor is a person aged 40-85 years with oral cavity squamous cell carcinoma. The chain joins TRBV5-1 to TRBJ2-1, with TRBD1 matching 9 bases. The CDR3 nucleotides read TGCGCCTGCCGGACAGGGGTAAACAATGAGCAGTTCTTC. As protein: CACRTGVNNEQFF.